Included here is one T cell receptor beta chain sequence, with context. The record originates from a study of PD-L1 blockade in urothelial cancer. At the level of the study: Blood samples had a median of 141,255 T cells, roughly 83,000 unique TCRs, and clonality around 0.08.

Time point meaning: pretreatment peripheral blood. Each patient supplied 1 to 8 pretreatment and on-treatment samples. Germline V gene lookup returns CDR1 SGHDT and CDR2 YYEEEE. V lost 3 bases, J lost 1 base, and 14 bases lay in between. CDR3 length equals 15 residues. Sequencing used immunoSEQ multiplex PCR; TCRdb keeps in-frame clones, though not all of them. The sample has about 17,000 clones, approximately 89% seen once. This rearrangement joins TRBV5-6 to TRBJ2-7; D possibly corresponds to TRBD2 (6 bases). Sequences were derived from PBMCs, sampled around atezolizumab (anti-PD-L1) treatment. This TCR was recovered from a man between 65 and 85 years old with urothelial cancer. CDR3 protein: CASSWGGRVSYEQYF. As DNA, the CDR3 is TGTGCCAGCAGCTGGGGAGGCAGGGTATCCTACGAGCAGTACTTC.